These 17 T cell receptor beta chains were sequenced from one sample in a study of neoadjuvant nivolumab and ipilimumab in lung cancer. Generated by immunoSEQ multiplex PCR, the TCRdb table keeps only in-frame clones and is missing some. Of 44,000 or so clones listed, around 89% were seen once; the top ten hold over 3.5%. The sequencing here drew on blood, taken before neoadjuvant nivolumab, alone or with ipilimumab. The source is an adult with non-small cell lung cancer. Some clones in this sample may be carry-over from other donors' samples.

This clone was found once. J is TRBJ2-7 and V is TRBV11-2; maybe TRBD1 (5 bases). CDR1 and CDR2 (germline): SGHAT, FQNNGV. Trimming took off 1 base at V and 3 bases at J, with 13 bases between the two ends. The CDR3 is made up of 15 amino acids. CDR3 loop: CASSLADRSFYEQYF. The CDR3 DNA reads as TGTGCCAGCAGCTTAGCCGACAGAAGTTTCTACGAGCAGTACTTC.

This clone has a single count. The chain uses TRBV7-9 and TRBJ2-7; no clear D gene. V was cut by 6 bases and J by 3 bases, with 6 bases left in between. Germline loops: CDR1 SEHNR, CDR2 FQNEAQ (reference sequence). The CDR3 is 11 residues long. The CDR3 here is CASSRSYEQYF. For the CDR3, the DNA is TGTGCCAGCAGTCGGAGCTACGAGCAGTACTTC.

CDR3 DNA sequence: TGTGCCAGCAGCTTAGATAGAAATCAGCCCCAGCATTTT. Its translation: CASSLDRNQPQHF. The chain has TRBV7-8 and TRBJ1-5; no clear D. CDR1 SGHVS and CDR2 FQNEAQ come from the germline V gene. CDR3 length: 13 residues. Trimming cost V 1 base and J 4 bases, with 5 bases left between them.

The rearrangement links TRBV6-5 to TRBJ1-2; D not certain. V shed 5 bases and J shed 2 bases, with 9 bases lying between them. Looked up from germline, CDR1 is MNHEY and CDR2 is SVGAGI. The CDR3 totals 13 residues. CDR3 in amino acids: CASSRVRNYGYTF. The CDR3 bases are TGTGCCAGCAGTCGGGTGAGAAACTATGGCTACACCTTC.

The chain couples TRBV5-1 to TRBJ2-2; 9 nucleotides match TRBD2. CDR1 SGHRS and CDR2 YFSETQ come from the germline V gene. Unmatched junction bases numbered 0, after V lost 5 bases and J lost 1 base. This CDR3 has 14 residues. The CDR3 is CASRLAGNTGELFF. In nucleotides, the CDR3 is TGCGCCAGCAGACTAGCGGGGAACACCGGGGAGCTGTTTTTT.

Here the CDR3 DNA reads TGTGCCAGCGCTGCGGGTCCTAACTATGGCTACACCTTC. Translation gives CASAAGPNYGYTF. The V gene is TRBV19, the J gene TRBJ1-2; D gene uncertain. Germline-derived CDR1 and CDR2 are LNHDA and SQIVND (reference sequence). V lost 9 bases and J lost 0, with 11 bases in between. This CDR3 contains 13 residues.

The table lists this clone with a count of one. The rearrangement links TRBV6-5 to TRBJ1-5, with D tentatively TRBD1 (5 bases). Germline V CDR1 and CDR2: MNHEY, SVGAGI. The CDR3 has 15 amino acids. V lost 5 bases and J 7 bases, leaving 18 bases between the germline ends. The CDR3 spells CASSNYGGARQPQHF. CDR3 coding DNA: TGTGCCAGCAGTAACTATGGAGGGGCCCGGCAGCCCCAGCATTTT.

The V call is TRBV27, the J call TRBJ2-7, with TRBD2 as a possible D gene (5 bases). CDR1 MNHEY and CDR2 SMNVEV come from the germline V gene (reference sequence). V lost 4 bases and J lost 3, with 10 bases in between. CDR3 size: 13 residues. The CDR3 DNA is TGTGCCAGCAGTTATGGACTCAGCTACGAGCAGTACTTC. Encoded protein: CASSYGLSYEQYF.

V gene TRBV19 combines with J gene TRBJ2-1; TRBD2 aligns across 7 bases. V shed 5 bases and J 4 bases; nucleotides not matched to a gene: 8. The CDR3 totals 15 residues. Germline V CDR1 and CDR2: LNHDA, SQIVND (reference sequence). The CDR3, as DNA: TGTGCCAGTAGTCTCCCGGGACTACCTTACAATGAGCAGTTCTTC. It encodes CASSLPGLPYNEQFF.

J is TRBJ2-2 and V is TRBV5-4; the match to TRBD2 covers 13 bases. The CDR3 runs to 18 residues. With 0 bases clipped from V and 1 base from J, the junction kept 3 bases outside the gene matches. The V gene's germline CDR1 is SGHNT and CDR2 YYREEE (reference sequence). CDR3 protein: CASSLGLAGGRNTGELFF. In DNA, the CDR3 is TGTGCCAGCAGCTTGGGACTAGCGGGAGGCCGGAACACCGGGGAGCTGTTTTTT.

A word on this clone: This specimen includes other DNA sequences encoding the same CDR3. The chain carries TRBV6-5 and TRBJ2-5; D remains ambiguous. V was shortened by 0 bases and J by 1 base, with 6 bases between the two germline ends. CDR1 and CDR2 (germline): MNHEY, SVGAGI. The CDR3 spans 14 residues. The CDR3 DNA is TGTGCCAGCAGTTACTCGACCAGCCAAGAGACCCAGTACTTC. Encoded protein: CASSYSTSQETQYF.

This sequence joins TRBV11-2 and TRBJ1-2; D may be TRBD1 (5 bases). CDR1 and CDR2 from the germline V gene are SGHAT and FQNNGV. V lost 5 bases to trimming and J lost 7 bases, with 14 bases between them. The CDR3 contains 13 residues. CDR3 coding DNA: TGTGCCAGCAGCCCCGCAGAGGGACGTGGCTACACCTTC. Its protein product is CASSPAEGRGYTF.

CDR3 region: CASSLSSGEGPVYTQYF. DNA of the CDR3: TGTGCCAGCAGTTTATCATCCGGGGAGGGCCCTGTGTATACGCAGTATTTT. The J gene is TRBJ2-3, the V gene TRBV27; TRBD2 matches 7 bases. This CDR3 is 17 amino acids long. V lost 0 bases and J lost 7; bases outside the gene matches: 13. The germline CDR1 and CDR2 sequences are MNHEY and SMNVEV (reference sequence).

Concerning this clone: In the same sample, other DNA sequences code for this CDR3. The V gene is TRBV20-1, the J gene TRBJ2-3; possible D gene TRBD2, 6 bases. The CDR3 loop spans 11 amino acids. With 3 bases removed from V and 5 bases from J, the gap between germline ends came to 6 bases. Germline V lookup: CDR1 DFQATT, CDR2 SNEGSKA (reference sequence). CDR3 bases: TGCAGTGCTAGGGGAGGAGATACGCAGTATTTT. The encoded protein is CSARGGDTQYF.

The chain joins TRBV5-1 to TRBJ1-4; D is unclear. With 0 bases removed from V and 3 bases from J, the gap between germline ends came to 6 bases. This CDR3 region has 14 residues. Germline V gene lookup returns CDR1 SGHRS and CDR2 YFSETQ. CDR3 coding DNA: TGCGCCAGCAGCTTGGACAGCTCTAATGAAAAACTGTTTTTT. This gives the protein CASSLDSSNEKLFF. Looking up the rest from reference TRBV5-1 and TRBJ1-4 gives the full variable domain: KAGVTQTPRYLIKTRGQQVTLSCSPISGHRSVSWYQQTPGQGLQFLFEYFSETQRNKGNFPGRFSGRQFSNSRSEMNVSTLELGDSALYLCASSLDSSNEKLFFGSGTQLSVL.

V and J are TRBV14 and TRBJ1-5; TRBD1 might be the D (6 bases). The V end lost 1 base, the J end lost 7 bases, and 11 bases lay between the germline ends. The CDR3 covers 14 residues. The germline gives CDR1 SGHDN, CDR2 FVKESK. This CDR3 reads CASSQGGGRQPQHF. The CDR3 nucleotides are TGTGCCAGCAGCCAAGGAGGGGGGAGGCAGCCCCAGCATTTT.

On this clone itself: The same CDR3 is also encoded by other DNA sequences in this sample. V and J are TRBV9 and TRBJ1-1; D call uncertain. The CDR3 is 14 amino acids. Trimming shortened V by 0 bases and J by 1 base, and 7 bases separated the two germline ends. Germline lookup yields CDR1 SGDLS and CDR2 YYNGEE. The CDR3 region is CASSVGGQNTEAFF. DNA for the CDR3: TGTGCCAGCAGCGTAGGGGGTCAGAACACTGAAGCTTTCTTT.